These 17 T cell receptor beta chains came from one sample sequenced in a study of T-cell memory formation after mild COVID-19. TCRdb re-called the 5' RACE reads with MiXCR, one entry per CDR3 protein. The sample consists of around 450,000 distinct CDR3 sequences, less than 25% of them appearing once. Specimen: PBMCs or a T cell subset sorted from them (not recorded which). The receptors stem from an adult woman who had mild COVID-19 (a few samples of this study predate the infection). Cell type and time point are not known.

The CDR3 sequence is CASSVVNTEQFF. For the CDR3, the DNA is TGTGCCAGCAGCGTAGTAAATACCGAGCAGTTCTTC. The rearrangement uses TRBV9 and TRBJ2-1; D unclear. The CDR3 is made up of 12 amino acids. With 0 bases removed from V and 10 bases from J, the gap between germline ends came to 8 bases. CDR1 and CDR2 from the germline V gene are SGDLS and YYNGEE.

V and J are TRBV12-3 or TRBV12-4 and TRBJ2-7; D may be TRBD2 (6 bases). The V end was cut by 5 bases, the J end by 5 bases, with 16 bases between. The CDR3 covers 14 residues. The CDR3 sequence is CASSRLARGDEQYF. The CDR3 coding sequence is TGTGCCAGCAGTCGCCTAGCGAGGGGTGACGAGCAGTACTTC.

The chain has TRBV7-8 and TRBJ1-1, with 8 nucleotides matching TRBD1. There are 16 residues in the CDR3. The V segment lost 4 bases and the J segment 5 bases; nucleotides outside the gene matches: 12. CDR1 and CDR2 from the germline V gene are SGHVS and FQNEAQ. The chain's CDR3 is CASSSSRGLGKTEAFF. CDR3 sequence (DNA): TGTGCCAGCAGCTCCTCCAGGGGGCTCGGGAAGACTGAAGCTTTCTTT.

A few counts support this clonotype. V and J are TRBV5-5 and TRBJ1-2, with TRBD1 identical over 7 bases. The CDR3 length is 15 residues. In germline, CDR1 is SGHKS, CDR2 YYEKEE (reference sequence). The junction had 9 bases not matched to a gene; V was cut back by 4 bases and J by 3 bases. The CDR3 reads CASSIDRVSDYGYTF. The CDR3 DNA follows: TGTGCCAGCAGCATTGACAGGGTGTCCGACTATGGCTACACCTTC. The variable domain in full, completed from reference TRBV5-5 and TRBJ1-2, reads DAGVTQSPTHLIKTRGQQVTLRCSPISGHKSVSWYQQVLGQGPQFIFQYYEKEERGRGNFPDRFSARQFPNYSSELNVNALLLGDSALYLCASSIDRVSDYGYTFGSGTRLTVV.

This clonotype was seen a few times. The V call is TRBV4-2, the J call TRBJ2-3; 7 bases are a match to TRBD2. CDR1 is LGHNA, CDR2 YNFKEQ, per germline. The V segment lost 1 base and the J segment 4 bases; nucleotides outside the gene matches: 8. This CDR3 spans 16 amino acids. In DNA form, the CDR3 reads TGTGCCAGCAGCCAAGTGGGCGGGAGTGCGGCAGATACGCAGTATTTT. Its protein is CASSQVGGSAADTQYF.

This clonotype was detected only a few times. This chain links TRBV24-1 with TRBJ2-1; D is perhaps TRBD2 (5 bases). This CDR3 has 15 amino acids. Trimming pared 0 bases from V and 6 bases from J, leaving 11 bases between. Germline V gene data show CDR1 as KGHDR and CDR2 as SFDVKD. Here the CDR3 reads CATSDLLLDSNEQFF. The CDR3 DNA sequence: TGTGCCACCAGTGATTTGTTACTAGATTCCAATGAGCAGTTCTTC.

The rearrangement links TRBV10-2 to TRBJ2-1, with D possibly being TRBD2 (5 bases). Germline V gene lookup returns CDR1 WSHSY and CDR2 SAAADI. The CDR3 totals 14 residues. The germline V and J ends were trimmed by 6 bases and 9 bases, with 18 bases remaining between them. The CDR3 loop reads CASRLGSLGSEQFF. CDR3 in DNA: TGCGCCAGCAGACTAGGCAGCCTAGGTAGTGAGCAGTTCTTC.

In DNA, the CDR3 is TGCAGCGTTGAGGAGGGTCAGAACACTGAAGCTTTCTTT. It encodes CSVEEGQNTEAFF. The rearrangement joins TRBV29-1 to TRBJ1-1, with D unclear. The CDR3 is 13 residues long. The germline CDR1 and CDR2 sequences are SQVTM and ANQGSEA. Trimming took 3 bases from V and 1 from J, leaving 9 bases between them.

The chain links TRBV6-5 to TRBJ2-1, with D perhaps matching TRBD2 (6 bases). CDR1 and CDR2 (germline): MNHEY, SVGAGI. Trimming pared 11 bases from V and 9 bases from J, leaving 17 bases between. CDR3 length: 12 amino acids. The CDR3 bases are TGTGCCGCCGGGGGACCCCCACTTGAGCAGTTCTTC. Its translation is CAAGGPPLEQFF.

This clonotype was recorded a few times. This chain joins TRBV5-1 and TRBJ2-3; D unclear. The CDR3 extends over 12 amino acids. Trimming cost V 2 bases and J 5 bases, with 6 bases left between them. Germline CDR1 SGHRS, CDR2 YFSETQ. The CDR3, as DNA: TGCGCCAGCAGCTTCTCAGGAGATACGCAGTATTTT. It yields the protein CASSFSGDTQYF.

CDR3 nucleotides: TGCAGTGCCGGAAGGGGGCTGAATGGCTACACCTTC. Its protein is CSAGRGLNGYTF. The J gene is TRBJ1-2, the V gene TRBV20-1; TRBD1 matches 7 bases. The CDR3 loop spans 12 amino acids. J was trimmed by 6 bases and V by 6 bases; bases with no gene match: 7. The germline V gene encodes CDR1 DFQATT and CDR2 SNEGSKA (reference sequence).

The gene calls are TRBV3-1 and TRBJ1-2; D call uncertain. V dropped 3 bases and J dropped 4 bases, with 9 bases sitting between them. This CDR3 has 13 residues. Germline CDR1 and CDR2: LGHDT and YNNKEL (reference sequence). The CDR3 DNA follows: TGTGCCAGCAGCCAGCAGGACGTCTATGGCTACACCTTC. It specifies CASSQQDVYGYTF.

The chain recombines TRBV20-1 with TRBJ2-7, with no clear D. The V end lost 4 bases, the J end lost 1 base, and 8 bases lay between the germline ends. In germline, CDR1 is DFQATT, CDR2 SNEGSKA (reference sequence). The CDR3 length is 12 residues. This CDR3 reads CSATDGSYEQYF. The CDR3 DNA reads TGCAGTGCTACGGACGGATCCTACGAGCAGTACTTC.

The chain employs TRBV12-5 and TRBJ1-2; 7 nucleotides align to TRBD1. The germline V gene encodes CDR1 LGHNT and CDR2 FRNRAP. The V gene end was trimmed by 3 bases and the J gene end by 7 bases; junction bases not matched to a gene: 8. The CDR3 totals 14 residues. The DNA of the CDR3 is TGTGCTAGTGGTTTTCCAGGGGGAGGAAGTGGCTACACCTTC. Its translation: CASGFPGGGSGYTF.

The chain employs TRBV20-1 and TRBJ2-2; 7 bases are a match to TRBD2. Germline V lookup: CDR1 DFQATT, CDR2 SNEGSKA (reference sequence). V dropped 2 bases and J dropped 3; count of bases not matched to a gene: 9. CDR3 length: 16 residues. CDR3 sequence reads: CSARSSGGSHTGELFF. The CDR3 DNA reads TGCAGTGCTAGATCTAGCGGCGGGAGCCACACCGGGGAGCTGTTTTTT.

The rearrangement uses TRBV7-2 and TRBJ1-2; 8 bases map to TRBD1. Looked up from germline, CDR1 is SGHTA and CDR2 is FQGNSA. The V gene end was trimmed by 6 bases and the J gene end by 6 bases; junction bases not matched to a gene: 15. CDR3 length: 16 residues. The CDR3 is CASRRTNLDRGNGYTF. The CDR3 bases are TGTGCCAGCAGGCGAACAAATCTCGACAGGGGCAATGGCTACACCTTC.

The genes are TRBV6-5 and TRBJ1-5; D perhaps matches TRBD1 (6 bases). Trimming stripped 6 bases from V and 0 bases from J, with 12 bases between. The CDR3 contains 15 residues. Germline V gene data show CDR1 as MNHEY and CDR2 as SVGAGI. In DNA form, the CDR3 reads TGTGCCAGCAGCTCCGGGACAAATAGCAATCAGCCCCAGCATTTT. It yields the protein CASSSGTNSNQPQHF.